The source of this T cell receptor (beta chain) is a study of shared clonotypes between healthy human individuals. About the study: Plates per donor: three CD4 naive, three CD4 memory, two CD8 naive, one CD8 memory. Whole-study results and caveats: A few donors had around 5% of their naive CD4 clonotypes in common.

The CDR3 is 13 amino acids. Germline CDR1 reads SGHVS; CDR2 reads FNYEAQ. V lost 2 bases to trimming and J lost 5 bases; unmatched junction nucleotides: 3. Each PCR replicate from the sorted subsets contained around 0.2 ug DNA, which is 25,000 to 30,000 T cell genomes. Generated by immunoSEQ multiplex PCR, the TCRdb table keeps only in-frame clones and is missing some. This sample has about 2.1 million clones, with about 92% found just once. In the naive CD8 group, cells lacked CD45RO and were positively selected for CCR7, so terminally differentiated effector memory CD45RA+ cells were left out. This clone showed up just once. What it binds is not known.

V gene TRBV7-6 combines with J gene TRBJ2-7, with TRBD1 identical over 7 bases. This TCR was recovered from a man aged 18-30 years in good health. Some clones in this sample may be carry-over from other donors' samples. The specimen was naive CD8+ T cells from PBMCs. The CDR3: CASSLSQGNEQYF. As DNA, the CDR3 is TGTGCCAGCAGCTTATCACAGGGGAACGAGCAGTACTTC.